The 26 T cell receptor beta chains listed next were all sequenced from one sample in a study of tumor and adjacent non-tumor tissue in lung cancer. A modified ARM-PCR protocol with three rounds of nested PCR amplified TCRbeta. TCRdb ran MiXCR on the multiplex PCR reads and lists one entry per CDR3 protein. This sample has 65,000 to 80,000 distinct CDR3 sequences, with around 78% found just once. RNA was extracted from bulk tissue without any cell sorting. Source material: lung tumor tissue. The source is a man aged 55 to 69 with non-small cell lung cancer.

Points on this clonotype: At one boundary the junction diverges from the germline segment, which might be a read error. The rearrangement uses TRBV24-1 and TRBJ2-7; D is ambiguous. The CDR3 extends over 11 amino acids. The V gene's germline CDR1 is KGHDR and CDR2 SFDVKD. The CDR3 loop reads CDTSDNYEQYF. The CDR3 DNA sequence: TGTGACACCAGTGACAACTACGAGCAGTACTTC.

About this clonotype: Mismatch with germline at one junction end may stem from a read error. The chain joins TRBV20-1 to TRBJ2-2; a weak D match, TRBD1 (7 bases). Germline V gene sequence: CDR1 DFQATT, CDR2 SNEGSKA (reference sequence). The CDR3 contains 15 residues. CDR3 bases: TGCAATGCTCGCCGCGGGACAGCGAACACAGGGGAGCTCTTTTTT. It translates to CNARRGTANTGELFF.

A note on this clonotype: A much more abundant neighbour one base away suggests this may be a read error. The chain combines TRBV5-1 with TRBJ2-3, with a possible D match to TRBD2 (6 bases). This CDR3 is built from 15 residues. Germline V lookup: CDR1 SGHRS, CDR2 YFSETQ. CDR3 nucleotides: TGCGCCAGCGGCTTGAAACTAGCTAGCACAGATACGCAGTATTTT. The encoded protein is CASGLKLASTDTQYF.

The CDR3 DNA follows: TGTGCCAACAGTTTAGATGGGCTCGGCAGCTCCTACGAGCAGTACTTC. Translated: CANSLDGLGSSYEQYF. The V gene is TRBV7-8, the J gene TRBJ2-7; D remains unclear. The germline CDR1 and CDR2 sequences are SGHVS and FQNEAQ. This CDR3 has 16 amino acids. The ends were cut back, 10 bases at V and 0 bases at J, with 22 bases in the middle.

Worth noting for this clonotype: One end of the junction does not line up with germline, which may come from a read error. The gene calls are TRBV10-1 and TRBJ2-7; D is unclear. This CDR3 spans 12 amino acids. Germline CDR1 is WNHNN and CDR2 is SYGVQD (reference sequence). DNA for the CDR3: TGTGCCAGCAGTGAGTTGAGAGACGAGGAGTACTTC. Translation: CASSELRDEEYF.

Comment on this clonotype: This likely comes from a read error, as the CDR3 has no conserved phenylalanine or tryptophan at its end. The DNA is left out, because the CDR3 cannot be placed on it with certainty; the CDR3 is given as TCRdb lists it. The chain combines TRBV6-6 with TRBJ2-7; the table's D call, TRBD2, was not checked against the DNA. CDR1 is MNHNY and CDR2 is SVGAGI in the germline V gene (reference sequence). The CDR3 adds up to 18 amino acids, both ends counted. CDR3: CASSYGGIRGGLSYGQYL.

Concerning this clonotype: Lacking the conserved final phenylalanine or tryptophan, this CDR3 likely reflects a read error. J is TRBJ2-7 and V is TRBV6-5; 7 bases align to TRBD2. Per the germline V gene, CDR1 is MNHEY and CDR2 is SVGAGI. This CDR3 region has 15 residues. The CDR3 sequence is CASNYSRRETDEQYY. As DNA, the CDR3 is TGTGCCAGCAATTACTCGAGGCGGGAGACGGATGAACAGTACTAC.

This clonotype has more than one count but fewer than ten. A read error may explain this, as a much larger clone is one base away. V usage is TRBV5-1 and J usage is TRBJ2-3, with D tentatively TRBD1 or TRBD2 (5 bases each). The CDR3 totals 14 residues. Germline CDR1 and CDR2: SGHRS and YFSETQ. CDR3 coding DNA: TGCGCCAGCAGCTTGGTGGAGGAGACAGATATGCAGTATTTT. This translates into CASSLVEETDMQYF. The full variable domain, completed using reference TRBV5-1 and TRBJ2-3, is KAGVTQTPRYLIKTRGQQVTLSCSPISGHRSVSWYQQTPGQGLQFLFEYFSETQRNKGNFPGRFSGRQFSNSRSEMNVSTLELGDSALYLCASSLVEETDMQYFGPGTRLTVL.

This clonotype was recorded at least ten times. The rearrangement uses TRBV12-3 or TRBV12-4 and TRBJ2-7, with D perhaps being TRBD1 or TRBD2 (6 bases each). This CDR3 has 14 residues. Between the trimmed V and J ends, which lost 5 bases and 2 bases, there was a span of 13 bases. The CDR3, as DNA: TGTGCCAGCAGTCTCGAGGGGGGACCCTACGAGCAGTACTTC. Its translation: CASSLEGGPYEQYF.

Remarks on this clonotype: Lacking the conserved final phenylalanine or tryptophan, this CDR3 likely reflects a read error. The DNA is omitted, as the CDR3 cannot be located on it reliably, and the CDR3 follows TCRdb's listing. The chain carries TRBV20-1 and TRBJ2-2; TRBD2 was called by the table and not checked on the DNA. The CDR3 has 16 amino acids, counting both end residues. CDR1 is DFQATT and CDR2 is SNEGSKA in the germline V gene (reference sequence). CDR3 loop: CSATLAGGPEIGELFL.

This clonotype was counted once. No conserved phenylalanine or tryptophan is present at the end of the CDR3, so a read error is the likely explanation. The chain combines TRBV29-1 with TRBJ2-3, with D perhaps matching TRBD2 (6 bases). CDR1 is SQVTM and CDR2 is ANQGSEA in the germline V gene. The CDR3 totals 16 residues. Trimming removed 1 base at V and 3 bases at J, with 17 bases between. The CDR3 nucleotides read TGCAGCGTTGAAGGGCCACCCAACGGGAGAACAGATACGCAGTATTAT. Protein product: CSVEGPPNGRTDTQYY.

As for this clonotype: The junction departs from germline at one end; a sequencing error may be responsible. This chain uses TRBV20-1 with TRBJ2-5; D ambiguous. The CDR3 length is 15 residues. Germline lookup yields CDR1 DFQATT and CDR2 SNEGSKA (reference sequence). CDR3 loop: CIAREHGSYQESQYF. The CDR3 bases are TGCATTGCTAGAGAGCATGGGTCCTACCAAGAGAGCCAGTACTTC.

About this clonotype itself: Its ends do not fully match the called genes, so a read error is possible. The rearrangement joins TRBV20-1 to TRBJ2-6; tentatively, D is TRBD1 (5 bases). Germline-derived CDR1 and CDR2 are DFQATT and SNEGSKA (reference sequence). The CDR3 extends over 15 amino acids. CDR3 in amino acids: CSASISYGGANVLIF. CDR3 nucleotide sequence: TGCAGTGCTTCAATTTCGTATGGTGGGGCCAACGTCTTGATTTTC.

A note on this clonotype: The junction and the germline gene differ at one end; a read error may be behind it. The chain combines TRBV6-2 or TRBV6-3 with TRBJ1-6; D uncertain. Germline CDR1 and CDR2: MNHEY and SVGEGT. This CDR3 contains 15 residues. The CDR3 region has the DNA TGTGCCAGCAGTTACCCCGGATGGAATAATTCACCCTTCCACTTT. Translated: CASSYPGWNNSPFHF.

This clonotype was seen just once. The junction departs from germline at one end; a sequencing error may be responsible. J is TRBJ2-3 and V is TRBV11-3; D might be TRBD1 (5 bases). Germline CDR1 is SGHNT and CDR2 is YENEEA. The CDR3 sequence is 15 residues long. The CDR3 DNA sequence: TGTGCCAGCAGCTTAGGGGCTGCGGAGACAGATACGCAGTGTTTT. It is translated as CASSLGAAETDTQCF.

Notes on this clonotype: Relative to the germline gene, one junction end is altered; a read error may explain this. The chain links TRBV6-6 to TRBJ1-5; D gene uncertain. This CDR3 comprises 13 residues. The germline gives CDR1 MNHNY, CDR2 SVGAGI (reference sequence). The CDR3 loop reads CASRPNRNQPQNF. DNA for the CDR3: TGTGCCAGCAGACCAAACCGGAATCAGCCCCAGAATTTT.

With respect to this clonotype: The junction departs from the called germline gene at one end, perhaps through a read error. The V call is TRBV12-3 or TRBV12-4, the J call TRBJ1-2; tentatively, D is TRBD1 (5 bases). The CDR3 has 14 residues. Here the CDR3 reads CASSTRTGDYCYTF. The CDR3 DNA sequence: TGTGCGAGCAGTACCCGGACCGGGGACTATTGCTACACCTTC.

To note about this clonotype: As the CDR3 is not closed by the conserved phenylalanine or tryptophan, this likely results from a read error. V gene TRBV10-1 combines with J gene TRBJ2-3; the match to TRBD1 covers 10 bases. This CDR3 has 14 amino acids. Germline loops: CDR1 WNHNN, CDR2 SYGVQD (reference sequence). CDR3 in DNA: TGCGCCAGTGAAACGACAGGGGGCACTGATACGCAGTATTTG. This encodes CASETTGGTDTQYL.

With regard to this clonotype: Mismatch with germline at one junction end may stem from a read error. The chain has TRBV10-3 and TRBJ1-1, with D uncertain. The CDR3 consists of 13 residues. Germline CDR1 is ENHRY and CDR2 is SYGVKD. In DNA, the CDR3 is TGTGCCGTCAGTGAGTTTCTGAACAATGAAGCTTTCTTT. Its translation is CAVSEFLNNEAFF.

The CDR3 region is CASTRNRGQCQHF. The CDR3 DNA reads TGCGCCAGCACTCGAAACAGGGGACAGTGCCAGCATTTT. V and J are TRBV10-2 and TRBJ1-5; 7 bases align to TRBD1. This CDR3 comprises 13 residues. Germline V gene sequence: CDR1 WSHSY, CDR2 SAAADI. The V segment lost 7 bases and the J segment 12 bases; nucleotides outside the gene matches: 12.

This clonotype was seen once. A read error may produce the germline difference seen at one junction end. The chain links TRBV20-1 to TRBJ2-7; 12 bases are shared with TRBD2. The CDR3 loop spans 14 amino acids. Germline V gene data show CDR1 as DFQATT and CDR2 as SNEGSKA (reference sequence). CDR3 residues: CNAVRTSGDYEQYF. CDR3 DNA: TGCAATGCTGTAAGGACTAGCGGGGACTACGAGCAATACTTC.

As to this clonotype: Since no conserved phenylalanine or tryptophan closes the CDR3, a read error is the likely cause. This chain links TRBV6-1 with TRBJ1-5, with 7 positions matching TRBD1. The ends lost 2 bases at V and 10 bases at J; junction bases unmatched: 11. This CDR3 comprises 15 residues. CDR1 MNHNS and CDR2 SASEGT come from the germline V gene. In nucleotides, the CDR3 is TGTGCCAGCAGTGAATTACGACAGGGTTCTCGACCCCAGCATCTT. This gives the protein CASSELRQGSRPQHL.

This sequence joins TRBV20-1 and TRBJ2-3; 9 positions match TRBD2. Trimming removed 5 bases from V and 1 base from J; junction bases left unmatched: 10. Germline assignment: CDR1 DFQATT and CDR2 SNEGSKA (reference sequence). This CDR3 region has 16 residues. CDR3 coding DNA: TGCAGTGCTGCACCCCCGCCTAGCGGGGGCACAGATACGCAGTATTTT. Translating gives CSAAPPPSGGTDTQYF.

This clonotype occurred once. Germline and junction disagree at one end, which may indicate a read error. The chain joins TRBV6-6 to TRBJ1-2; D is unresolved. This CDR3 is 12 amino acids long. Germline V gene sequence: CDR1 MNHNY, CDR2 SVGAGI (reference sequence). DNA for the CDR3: TGTGCCAGCAGATTCACAAAACGCGGCTACACTTTC. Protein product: CASRFTKRGYTF.

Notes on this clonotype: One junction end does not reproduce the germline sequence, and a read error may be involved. CDR3 sequence: CGARDRPDKQYF. CDR3 in DNA: TGCGGTGCAAGGGACAGACCCGACAAGCAGTACTTC. The chain uses TRBV20-1 and TRBJ2-7; 7 bases align to TRBD1. This CDR3 is built from 12 residues. The V gene's germline CDR1 is DFQATT and CDR2 SNEGSKA (reference sequence).

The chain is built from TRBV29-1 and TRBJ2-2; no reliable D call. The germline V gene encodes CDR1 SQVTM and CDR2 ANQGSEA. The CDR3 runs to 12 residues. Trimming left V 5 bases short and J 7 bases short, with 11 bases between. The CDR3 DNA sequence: TGCAGCGTTCCCGCAAGGGACGGGGAGCTGTTTTTT. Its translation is CSVPARDGELFF.